The present T cell receptor (beta chain) was sequenced within a study of T cell changes during pregnancy in multiple sclerosis. This clone showed up just once. Measured with immunoSEQ multiplex PCR; TCRdb has only the in-frame clones, and not every one. The data show tens of thousands of clones, about 90% seen once. The CDR3 consists of 13 residues. The germline CDR1 and CDR2 sequences are SGDLS and YYNGEE. Trimming removed 0 bases at V and 5 bases at J, with 8 bases between. This receptor was identified in a female donor in good health, enrolled as a control in a pregnancy study. The source was CD4+ T cells from peripheral blood mononuclear cells, collected in the second trimester of pregnancy. This sequence joins TRBV9 and TRBJ2-5; D is ambiguous. The CDR3 spells CASSVAPRETQYF. CDR3 nucleotides: TGTGCCAGCAGCGTAGCACCTCGGGAGACCCAGTACTTC.